These 3 T cell receptor beta chains were sequenced from one sample in a study of blood T cells in healthy people across ages. Combining a sample-barcoded 5' primer with a J-beta primer mix, a second PCR ran for roughly 7 to 11 cycles. Each CDR3 protein is one row after TCRdb ran MiXCR on the 5' RACE reads. The sample contains approximately 810,000 distinct CDR3 sequences, 29% of which appear only once. Material for sequencing was blood. The source of these receptors is an elderly woman in good health.

This clonotype has a count of ten or more. V gene TRBV7-2 combines with J gene TRBJ2-3; TRBD2 aligns across 7 bases. This CDR3 comprises 16 residues. V gave up 5 bases and J gave up 1 base; unmatched junction bases: 9. Germline CDR1 is SGHTA and CDR2 is FQGNSA. The CDR3 spells CASSIRPSGGTDTQYF. In DNA, the CDR3 is TGTGCCAGCAGCATACGGCCTAGCGGTGGCACAGATACGCAGTATTTT.

The CDR3 coding sequence is TGTGCCAGCAGTGGGAACCTGGGGGGCCGGAGCGAGCAGTTCTTC. It yields the protein CASSGNLGGRSEQFF. The chain has TRBV6-1 and TRBJ2-1; D is tentatively TRBD1 or TRBD2 (6 bases each). Germline V gives CDR1 MNHNS, CDR2 SASEGT. Trimming took 4 bases from V and 10 from J, leaving 20 bases between them. The CDR3 spans 15 residues.

As regards this clonotype: A clone one base away is much larger, so this may be a read error. The chain joins TRBV7-2 to TRBJ2-1; maybe TRBD1 (6 bases). V gave up 2 bases and J gave up 2 bases, with 10 bases separating them. The CDR3 has 15 residues. Germline V gene sequence: CDR1 SGHTA, CDR2 FQGNSA. CDR3 protein: CASSLSRGTYNEQFF. In nucleotides, the CDR3 is TGTGCCAGCAGCTTAAGCAGGGGAACCTACAATGAGCAGTTCTTC.